This record covers a single T cell receptor beta chain. Its antigen is not known. Blood got drawn at baseline, again on cycle 4 day 1, and then on cycle 7 day 1. The data belong to a study of OX40 agonist ivuxolimab in advanced cancers. For the study at large: Treatment received earlier with anti-PD-1, anti-PD-L1 or anti-CTLA-4 agents was allowed, and under 50% had some. The study, taken as a whole, reports: Researchers did not establish what antigens the expanded peripheral T cells target. CD4+ and CD8+ blood T cells expanded clonally by week 6 at 0.1 to 3.0 mg/kg.

Generated by immunoSEQ multiplex PCR, the TCRdb table keeps only in-frame clones and is missing some. The sample includes 37,000 or so clones, around 83% of them seen just once. In germline, CDR1 is LGHNA, CDR2 YSLEER. This CDR3 contains 15 residues. V gave up 0 bases and J gave up 5 bases; unmatched junction bases: 2. The chain employs TRBV4-3 and TRBJ2-2; 8 bases map to TRBD1. The sequencing here drew on CD4+ or CD8+ T cells sorted from blood, taken in a trial of the OX40 agonist ivuxolimab. This TCR was recovered from an adult with an advanced solid tumor such as melanoma, head and neck, liver or kidney cancer. The CDR3 loop reads CASSQDRGLTGELFF. In nucleotides, the CDR3 is TGCGCCAGCAGCCAAGACAGGGGGCTTACCGGGGAGCTGTTTTTT.